This TCR beta chain is from a study of identical twins. TCRdb fed the 5' RACE reads into MiXCR, producing one record per CDR3 protein. The sample has approximately 700,000 distinct CDR3 sequences, 6% to 6.5% seen once; the top ten hold under 2%. The CDR3 extends over 15 amino acids. The V and J ends lost 1 base and 4 bases, in that order; junction bases with no gene match: 2. Germline V lookup: CDR1 SGHRS, CDR2 YFSETQ. Whole-study results and caveats: Insertions were fewer in abundant cord blood beta clonotypes, whereas memory repertoires showed none of this pattern. Beta out-of-frame sequences displayed a weaker excess of sharing between twins.

This clonotype was seen at least ten times. Its antigen remains unidentified. The source is a man aged 18 to 35 in good health. Sequencing was done on a sample of naive T cells sorted from blood. This chain uses TRBV5-1 with TRBJ2-3; 11 bases line up with TRBD2. The CDR3 is CASSLTSGSPDTQYF. The CDR3 DNA follows: TGCGCCAGCAGCTTGACTAGCGGGAGTCCAGATACGCAGTATTTT.